Described below is a single T cell receptor (beta chain) sequence and its context. Its target is not known. This sample is part of a study of monozygotic twins with inflammatory bowel disease. Whole-study findings and limits: The results supported no single strong signal or clonotype associated with IBD.

The CDR3 has 14 amino acids. Germline V gene sequence: CDR1 SGHTA, CDR2 FQGNSA. Both the TCRalpha cDNA and the TCRbeta cDNA were taken through two nested PCRs, lasting around 15 and 10 cycles. For each CDR3 protein, TCRdb gives one entry from its re-call of the 5' RACE reads, without DNA. The sample includes 110,000 to 150,000 distinct CDR3 sequences. This clonotype was sampled from a human donor with ulcerative colitis or Crohn's disease, or a healthy co-twin of an affected twin (not recorded which). The chain uses TRBV7-2 and TRBJ1-2; with no DNA, the TCRdb D assignment of TRBD1 cannot be verified. The sample consisted of blood. The CDR3: CASSLSGADYGYTF.